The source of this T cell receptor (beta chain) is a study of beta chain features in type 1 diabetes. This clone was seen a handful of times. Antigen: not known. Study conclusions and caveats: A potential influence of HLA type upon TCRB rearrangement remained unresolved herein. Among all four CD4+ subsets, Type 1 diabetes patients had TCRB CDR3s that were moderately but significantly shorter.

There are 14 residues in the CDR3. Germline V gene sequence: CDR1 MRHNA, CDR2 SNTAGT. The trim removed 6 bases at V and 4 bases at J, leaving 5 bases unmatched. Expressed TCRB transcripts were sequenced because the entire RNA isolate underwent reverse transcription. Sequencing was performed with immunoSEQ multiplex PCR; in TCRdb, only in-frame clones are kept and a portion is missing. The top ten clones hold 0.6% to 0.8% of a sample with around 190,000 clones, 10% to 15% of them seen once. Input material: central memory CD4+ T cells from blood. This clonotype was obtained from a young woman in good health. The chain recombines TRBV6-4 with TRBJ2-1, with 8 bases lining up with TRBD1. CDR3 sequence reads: CASSEDRVYNEQFF. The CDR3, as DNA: TGTGCCAGCAGCGAGGACAGGGTATACAATGAGCAGTTCTTC.